This T cell receptor beta chain comes out of a study of cytomegalovirus exposure and HLA in healthy donors. Both 60 Vbeta primers and 13 Jbeta primers went into the PCR. Original processing methods: About 11 million of 80 million to 85 million unique TCR beta chains were shared, per a later count. The data were produced by immunoSEQ multiplex PCR, yet TCRdb's version contains in-frame clones alone and is incomplete. The V and J calls and the clone size are those of that table, but D and trimming were determined from the DNA. The table shows about 80,000 clones, with 75% to 85% occurring only once. In the case of this clone: Its specificity is not known. At one end, the junction sequence differs from germline, possibly due to a read error.

Overall study results and limits: Common viral pathogens seemed, in a later analysis, to connect with several of the most significant clusters. Rarity characterized most TCR sequences, yet some public TCRs appeared in many donors. A missense variant in DCLRE1C was later tied to TCR beta V- and J-gene trimming.

This clonotype was sampled from a man aged 50-59 years in good health and CMV-seropositive. The sequencing input was PBMCs.

The chain's CDR3 is CSSSFSAYEQYF. In nucleotides, the CDR3 is TGTTCCAGCAGCTTTTCGGCCTACGAGCAGTACTTC. V gene TRBV7-9 combines with J gene TRBJ2-7; no reliable D call. This CDR3 comprises 12 residues. The germline V gene encodes CDR1 SEHNR and CDR2 FQNEAQ (reference sequence).